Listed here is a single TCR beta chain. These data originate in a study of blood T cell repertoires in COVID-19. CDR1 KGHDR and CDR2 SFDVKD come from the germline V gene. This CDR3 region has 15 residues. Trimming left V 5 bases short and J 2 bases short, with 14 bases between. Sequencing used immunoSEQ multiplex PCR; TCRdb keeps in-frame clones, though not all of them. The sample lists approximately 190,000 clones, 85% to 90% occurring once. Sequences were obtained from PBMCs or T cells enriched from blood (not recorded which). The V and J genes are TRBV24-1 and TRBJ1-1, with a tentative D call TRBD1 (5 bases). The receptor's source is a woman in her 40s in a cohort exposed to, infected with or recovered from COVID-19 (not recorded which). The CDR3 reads CATSASDKGNTEAFF. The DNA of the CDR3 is TGTGCCACCAGTGCTTCGGACAAAGGAAACACTGAAGCTTTCTTT.